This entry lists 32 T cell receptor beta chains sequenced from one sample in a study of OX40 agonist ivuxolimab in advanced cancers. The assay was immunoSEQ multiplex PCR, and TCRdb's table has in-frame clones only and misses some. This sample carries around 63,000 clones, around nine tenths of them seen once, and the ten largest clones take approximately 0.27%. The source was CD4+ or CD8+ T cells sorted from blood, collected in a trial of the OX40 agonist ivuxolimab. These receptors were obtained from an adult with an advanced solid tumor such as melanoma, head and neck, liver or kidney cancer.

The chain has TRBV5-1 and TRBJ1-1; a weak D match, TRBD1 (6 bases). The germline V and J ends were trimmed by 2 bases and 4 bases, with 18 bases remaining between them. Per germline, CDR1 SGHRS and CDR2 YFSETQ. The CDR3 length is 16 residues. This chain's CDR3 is CASSLGGTQLSTEAFF. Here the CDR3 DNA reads TGCGCCAGCAGCTTAGGGGGGACCCAGTTGAGCACTGAAGCTTTCTTT.

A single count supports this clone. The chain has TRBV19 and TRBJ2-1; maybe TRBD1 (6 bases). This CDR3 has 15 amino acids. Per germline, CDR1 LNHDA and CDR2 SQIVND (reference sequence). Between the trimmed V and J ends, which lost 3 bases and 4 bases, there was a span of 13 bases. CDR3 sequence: CASSMGQIRYNEQFF. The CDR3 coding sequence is TGTGCCAGTAGTATGGGACAAATCCGGTACAATGAGCAGTTCTTC.

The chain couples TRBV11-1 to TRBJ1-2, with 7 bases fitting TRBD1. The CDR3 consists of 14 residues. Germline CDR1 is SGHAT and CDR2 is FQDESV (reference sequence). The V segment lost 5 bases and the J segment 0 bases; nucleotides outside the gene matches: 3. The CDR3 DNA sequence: TGTGCCAGCAGCAGGGACAGCGCTAACTATGGCTACACCTTC. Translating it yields CASSRDSANYGYTF. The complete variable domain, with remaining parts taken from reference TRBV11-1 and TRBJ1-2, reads EAEVAQSPRYKITEKSQAVAFWCDPISGHATLYWYRQILGQGPELLVQFQDESVVDDSQLPKDRFSAERLKGVDSTLKIQPAELGDSAMYLCASSRDSANYGYTFGSGTRLTVV.

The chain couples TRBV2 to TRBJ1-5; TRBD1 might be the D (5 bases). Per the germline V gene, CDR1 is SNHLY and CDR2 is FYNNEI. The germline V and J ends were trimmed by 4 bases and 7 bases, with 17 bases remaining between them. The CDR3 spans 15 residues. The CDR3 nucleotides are TGTGCCAGCAGTGGAGGCGGGGGGGGGAACCAGCCCCAGCATTTT. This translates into CASSGGGGGNQPQHF.

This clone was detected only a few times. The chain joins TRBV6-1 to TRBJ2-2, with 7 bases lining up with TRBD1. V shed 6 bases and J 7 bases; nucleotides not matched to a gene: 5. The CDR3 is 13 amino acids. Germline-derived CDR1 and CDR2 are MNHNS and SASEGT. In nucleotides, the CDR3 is TGTGCCAGCAGCGACAGGGACGACGGGGAGCTGTTTTTT. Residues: CASSDRDDGELFF.

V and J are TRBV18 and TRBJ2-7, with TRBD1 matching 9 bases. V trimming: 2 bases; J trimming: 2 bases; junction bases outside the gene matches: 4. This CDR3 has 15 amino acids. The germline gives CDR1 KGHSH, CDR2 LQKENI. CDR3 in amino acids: CASSPGTGPTYEQYF. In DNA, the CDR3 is TGTGCCAGCTCACCAGGGACAGGGCCCACCTACGAGCAGTACTTC.

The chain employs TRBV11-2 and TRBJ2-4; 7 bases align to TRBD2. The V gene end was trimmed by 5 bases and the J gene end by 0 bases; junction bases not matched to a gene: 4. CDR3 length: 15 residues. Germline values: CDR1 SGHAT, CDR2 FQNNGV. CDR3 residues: CASSPLAVAKNIQYF. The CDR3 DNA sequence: TGTGCCAGCAGCCCCCTAGCGGTAGCCAAAAACATTCAGTACTTC.

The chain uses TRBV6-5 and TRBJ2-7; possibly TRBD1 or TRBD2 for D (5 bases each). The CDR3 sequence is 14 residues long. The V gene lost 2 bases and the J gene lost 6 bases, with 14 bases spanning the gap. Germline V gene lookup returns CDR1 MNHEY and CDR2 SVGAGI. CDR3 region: CASSYGASPGEQYF. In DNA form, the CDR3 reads TGTGCCAGCAGTTACGGGGCTAGCCCGGGCGAGCAGTACTTC.

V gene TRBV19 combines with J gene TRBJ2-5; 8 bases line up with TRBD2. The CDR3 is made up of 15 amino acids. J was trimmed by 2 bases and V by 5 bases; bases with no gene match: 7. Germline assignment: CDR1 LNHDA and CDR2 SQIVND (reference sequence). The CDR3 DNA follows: TGTGCCAGTAGTCCAGGACTAGCCCGGCAAGAGACCCAGTACTTC. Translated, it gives CASSPGLARQETQYF.

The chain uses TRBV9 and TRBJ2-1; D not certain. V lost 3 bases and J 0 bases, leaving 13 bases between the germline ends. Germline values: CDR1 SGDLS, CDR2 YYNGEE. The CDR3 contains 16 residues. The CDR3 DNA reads TGTGCCAGCAGCGCGTATTTGACCAGCTCCTACAATGAGCAGTTCTTC. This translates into CASSAYLTSSYNEQFF.

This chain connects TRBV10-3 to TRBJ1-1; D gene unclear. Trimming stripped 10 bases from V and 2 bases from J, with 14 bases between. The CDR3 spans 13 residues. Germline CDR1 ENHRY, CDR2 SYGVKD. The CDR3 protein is CATTEQVNTEAFF. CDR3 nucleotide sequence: TGTGCCACGACCGAACAAGTCAACACTGAAGCTTTCTTT.

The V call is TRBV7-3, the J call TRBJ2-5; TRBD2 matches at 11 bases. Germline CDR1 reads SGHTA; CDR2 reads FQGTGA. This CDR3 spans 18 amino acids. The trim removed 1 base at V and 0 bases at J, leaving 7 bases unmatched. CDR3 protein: CASSLNSGLAEYQETQYF. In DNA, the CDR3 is TGTGCCAGCAGCTTAAATTCGGGACTAGCGGAGTACCAAGAGACCCAGTACTTC.

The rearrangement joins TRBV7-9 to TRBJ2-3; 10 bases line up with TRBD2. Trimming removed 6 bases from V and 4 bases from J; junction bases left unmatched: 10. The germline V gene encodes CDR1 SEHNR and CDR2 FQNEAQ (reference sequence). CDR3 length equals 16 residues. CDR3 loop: CASSRGLAERADTQYF. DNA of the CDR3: TGTGCCAGCAGTCGCGGACTAGCGGAGAGGGCAGATACGCAGTATTTT.

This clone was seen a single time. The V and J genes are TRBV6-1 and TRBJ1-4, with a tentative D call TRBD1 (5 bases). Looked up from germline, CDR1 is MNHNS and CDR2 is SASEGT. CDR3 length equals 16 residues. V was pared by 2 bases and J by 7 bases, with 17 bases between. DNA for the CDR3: TGTGCCAGCAGTGAAAGATCCGTTGCGGGGGGTGAAAAACTGTTTTTT. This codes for CASSERSVAGGEKLFF.

The chain's CDR3 is CASSGGGTRDTQYF. The CDR3 bases are TGTGCCAGCAGCGGTGGCGGGACCAGAGATACGCAGTATTTT. The chain links TRBV11-3 to TRBJ2-3, with D maybe TRBD2 (6 bases). The germline CDR1 and CDR2 sequences are SGHNT and YENEEA. V was clipped by 5 bases and J by 5 bases, with 14 bases between them. The CDR3 has 14 residues.

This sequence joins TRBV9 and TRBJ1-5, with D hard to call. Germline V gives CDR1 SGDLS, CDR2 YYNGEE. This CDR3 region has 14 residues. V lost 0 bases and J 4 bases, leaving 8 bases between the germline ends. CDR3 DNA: TGTGCCAGCAGCGTAGGCTCTGGGAATCAGCCCCAGCATTTT. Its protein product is CASSVGSGNQPQHF.

This chain's CDR3 is CASSSQGSGELFF. The CDR3 nucleotides are TGTGCCAGCAGCTCGCAGGGTTCCGGGGAGCTGTTTTTT. The chain joins TRBV7-3 to TRBJ2-2, with D tentatively TRBD1 (5 bases). Trimming stripped 4 bases from V and 6 bases from J, with 9 bases between. The CDR3 loop spans 13 amino acids. CDR1 and CDR2 (germline): SGHTA, FQGTGA. The full variable domain, with the rest looked up from reference TRBV7-3 and TRBJ2-2, is GAGVSQTPSNKVTEKGKYVELRCDPISGHTALYWYRQSLGQGPEFLIYFQGTGAADDSGLPNDRFFAVRPEGSVSTLKIQRTERGDSAVYLCASSSQGSGELFFGEGSRLTVL.

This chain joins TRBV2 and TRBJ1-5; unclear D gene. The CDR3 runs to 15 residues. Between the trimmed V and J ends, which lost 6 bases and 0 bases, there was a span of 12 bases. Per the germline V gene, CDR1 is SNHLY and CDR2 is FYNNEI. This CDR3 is CASSSDGNSNQPQHF. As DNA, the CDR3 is TGTGCCAGCAGCTCGGACGGTAATAGCAATCAGCCCCAGCATTTT.

CDR3 residues: CASSLASFSRNEQFF. CDR3 sequence (DNA): TGTGCCAGCAGCTTGGCTTCGTTCAGCCGGAATGAGCAGTTCTTC. V usage is TRBV5-5 and J usage is TRBJ2-1; D not resolved. Germline V lookup: CDR1 SGHKS, CDR2 YYEKEE (reference sequence). The CDR3 loop spans 15 amino acids. V gave up 0 bases and J gave up 7 bases, with 14 bases separating them. Full variable domain (rest looked up from reference TRBV5-5 and TRBJ2-1): DAGVTQSPTHLIKTRGQQVTLRCSPISGHKSVSWYQQVLGQGPQFIFQYYEKEERGRGNFPDRFSARQFPNYSSELNVNALLLGDSALYLCASSLASFSRNEQFFGPGTRLTVL.

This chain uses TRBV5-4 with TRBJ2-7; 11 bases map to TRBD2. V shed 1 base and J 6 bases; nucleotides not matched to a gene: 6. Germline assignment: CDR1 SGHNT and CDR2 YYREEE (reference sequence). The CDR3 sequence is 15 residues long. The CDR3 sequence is CASSLLAGGPGEQYF. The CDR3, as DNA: TGTGCCAGCAGCTTGTTAGCGGGAGGGCCCGGCGAGCAGTACTTC.

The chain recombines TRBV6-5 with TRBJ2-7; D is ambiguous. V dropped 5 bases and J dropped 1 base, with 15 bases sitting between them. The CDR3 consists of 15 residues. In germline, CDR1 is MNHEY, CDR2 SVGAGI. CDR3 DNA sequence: TGTGCCAGCAGTCCGGGCCCGTCCCCATCCTACGAGCAGTACTTC. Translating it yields CASSPGPSPSYEQYF.

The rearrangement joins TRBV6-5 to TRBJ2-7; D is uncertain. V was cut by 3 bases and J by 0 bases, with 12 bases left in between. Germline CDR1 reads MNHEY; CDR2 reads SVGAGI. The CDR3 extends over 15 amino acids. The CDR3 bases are TGTGCCAGCAGTTATACAAGGGATAGCTCCTACGAGCAGTACTTC. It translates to CASSYTRDSSYEQYF.

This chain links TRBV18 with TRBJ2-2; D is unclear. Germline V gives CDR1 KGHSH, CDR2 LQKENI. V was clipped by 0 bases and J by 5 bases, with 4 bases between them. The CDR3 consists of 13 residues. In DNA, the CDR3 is TGTGCCAGCTCACCACCGGGGACCGGGGAGCTGTTTTTT. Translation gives CASSPPGTGELFF.

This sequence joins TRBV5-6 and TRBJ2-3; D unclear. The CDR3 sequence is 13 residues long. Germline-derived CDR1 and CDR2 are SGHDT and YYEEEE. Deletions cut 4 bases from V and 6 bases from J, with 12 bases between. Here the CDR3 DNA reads TGTGCCAGCAGCAAACAGCAGGCGGATACGCAGTATTTT. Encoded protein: CASSKQQADTQYF.

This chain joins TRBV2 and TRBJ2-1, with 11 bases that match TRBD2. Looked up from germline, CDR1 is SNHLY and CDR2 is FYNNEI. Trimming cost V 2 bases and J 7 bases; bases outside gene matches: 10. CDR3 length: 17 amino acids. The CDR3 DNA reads TGTGCCAGCAGTGAAAGCGTCGTTACTAGCGGGAGAAATGAGCAGTTCTTC. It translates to CASSESVVTSGRNEQFF.

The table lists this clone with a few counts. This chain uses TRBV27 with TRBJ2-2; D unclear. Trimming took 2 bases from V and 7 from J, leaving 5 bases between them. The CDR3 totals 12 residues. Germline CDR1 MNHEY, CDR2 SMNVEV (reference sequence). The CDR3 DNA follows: TGTGCCAGCAGTTTACTAGTCGGGGAGCTGTTTTTT. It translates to CASSLLVGELFF.

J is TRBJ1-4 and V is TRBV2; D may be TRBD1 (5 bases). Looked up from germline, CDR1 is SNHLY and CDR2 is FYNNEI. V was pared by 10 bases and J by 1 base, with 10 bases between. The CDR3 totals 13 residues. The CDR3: CATQTVTNEKLFF. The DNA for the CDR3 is TGTGCCACCCAGACAGTAACTAATGAAAAACTGTTTTTT. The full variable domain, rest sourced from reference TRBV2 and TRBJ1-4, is EPEVTQTPSHQVTQMGQEVILRCVPISNHLYFYWYRQILGQKVEFLVSFYNNEISEKSEIFDDQFSVERPDGSNFTLKIRSTKLEDSAMYFCATQTVTNEKLFFGSGTQLSVL.

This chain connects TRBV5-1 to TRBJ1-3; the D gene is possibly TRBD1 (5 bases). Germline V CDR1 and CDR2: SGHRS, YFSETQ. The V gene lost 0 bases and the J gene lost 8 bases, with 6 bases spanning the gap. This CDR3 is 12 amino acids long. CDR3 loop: CASSLAGDTIYF. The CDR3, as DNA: TGCGCCAGCAGCTTGGCGGGGGACACCATATATTTT. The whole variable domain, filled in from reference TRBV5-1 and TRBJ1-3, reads KAGVTQTPRYLIKTRGQQVTLSCSPISGHRSVSWYQQTPGQGLQFLFEYFSETQRNKGNFPGRFSGRQFSNSRSEMNVSTLELGDSALYLCASSLAGDTIYFGEGSWLTVV.

CDR3 loop: CASSLSGVRLDYEQYF. CDR3 in DNA: TGTGCCAGCAGTTTATCAGGGGTAAGGCTCGACTACGAGCAGTACTTC. This sequence joins TRBV27 and TRBJ2-7; a possible D gene is TRBD1 (5 bases). The germline V gene encodes CDR1 MNHEY and CDR2 SMNVEV (reference sequence). The CDR3 is 16 residues long. The ends were cut back, 0 bases at V and 3 bases at J, with 15 bases in the middle.

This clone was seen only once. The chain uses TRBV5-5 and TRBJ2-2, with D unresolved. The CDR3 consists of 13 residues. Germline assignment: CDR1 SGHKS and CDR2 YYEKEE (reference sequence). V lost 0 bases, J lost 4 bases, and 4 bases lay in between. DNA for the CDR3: TGTGCCAGCAGCTTGGGGGTCACCGGGGAGCTGTTTTTT. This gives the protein CASSLGVTGELFF. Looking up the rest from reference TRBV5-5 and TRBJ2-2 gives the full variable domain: DAGVTQSPTHLIKTRGQQVTLRCSPISGHKSVSWYQQVLGQGPQFIFQYYEKEERGRGNFPDRFSARQFPNYSSELNVNALLLGDSALYLCASSLGVTGELFFGEGSRLTVL.

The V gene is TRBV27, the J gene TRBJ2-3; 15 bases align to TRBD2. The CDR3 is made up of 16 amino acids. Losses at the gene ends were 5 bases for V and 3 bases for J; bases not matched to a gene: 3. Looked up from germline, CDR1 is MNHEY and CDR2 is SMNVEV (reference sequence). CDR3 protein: CASSLGTSGRTDTQYF. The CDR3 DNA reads TGTGCCAGCAGTCTAGGGACTAGCGGGAGGACAGATACGCAGTATTTT.

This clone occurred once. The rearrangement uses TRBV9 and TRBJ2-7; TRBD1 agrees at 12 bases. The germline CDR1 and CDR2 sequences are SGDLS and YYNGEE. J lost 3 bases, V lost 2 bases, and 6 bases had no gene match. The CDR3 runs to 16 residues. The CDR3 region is CASSVSGTGGFYEQYF. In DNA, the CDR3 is TGTGCCAGCAGCGTTTCCGGGACAGGGGGCTTCTACGAGCAGTACTTC.